The subject of this entry is one TCR beta chain. The antigen remains undetermined. The PCR employed 60 Vbeta primers together with 13 Jbeta primers. TCRdb's copy holds only in-frame clones and misses some; the assay was immunoSEQ multiplex PCR. This sample has 90,000 to 120,000 clones, with roughly three quarters found just once. The entry originates in a study of cytomegalovirus exposure and HLA in healthy donors. Findings of the study overall: Equally common other TCR beta chains were less clonally expanded than HLA-associated ones, a later analysis found. Excluded: some indistinguishable V segments such as TRBV6-2 and TRBV6-3.

CDR1 SNHLY and CDR2 FYNNEI come from the germline V gene. V lost 6 bases to trimming and J lost 6 bases, with 8 bases between them. CDR3 length: 11 amino acids. The sample comprised PBMCs. The TCR originated in a man younger than 35 in good health and CMV-seronegative. V usage is TRBV2 and J usage is TRBJ1-2; D remains ambiguous. The CDR3 sequence is CASSQSNGYTF. The CDR3 coding sequence is TGTGCCAGCAGCCAATCAAATGGCTACACCTTC.